These T cell receptor beta chains were read from a single sample in a study of radiation and T cells in renal cell carcinoma. The repertoire was sequenced with immunoSEQ multiplex PCR; TCRdb's copy has only in-frame clones and lacks some. Of more than 140,000 clones in the sample, less than 90% were seen once. The specimen comprised blood, sampled from a patient whose treatment included radiotherapy and nephrectomy. The receptor source for this set is a woman in her 50s with renal cell carcinoma. The CDR3 runs from the conserved cysteine through the conserved F or W. D genes are given only for firm matches. The listing skips clone size in some rows; elsewhere it reads once, few, many or a size class.

>-|TRBJ1-2|TRBV30|-
CAWSVSPAFYGYTF
TGTGCCTGGAGTGTAAGCCCCGCCTTCTATGGCTACACCTTC
>-|TRBJ1-5|TRBV23-1|-
CASSQSGDGQPQHF
TGCGCCAGCAGTCAATCTGGGGACGGCCAGCCCCAGCATTTT
>-|TRBJ2-5|TRBV28|-
CASSLSPRQETQYF
TGTGCCAGCAGTTTATCCCCCAGACAAGAGACCCAGTACTTC
>-|TRBJ1-5|TRBV30|TRBD1
CAWSVTGALDYSNQPQHF
TGTGCCTGGAGTGTGACAGGGGCATTGGATTATAGCAATCAGCCCCAGCATTTT
>few|TRBJ1-2|TRBV18|-
CASSPRLNYGYTF
TGTGCCAGCTCACCACGGTTGAATTATGGCTACACCTTC
>-|TRBJ2-7|TRBV7-2|-
CASSSLPTTYEQYF
TGTGCCAGCAGCTCCCTTCCCACCACCTACGAGCAGTACTTC
>-|TRBJ1-1|TRBV19|-
CASSIAPGAGGTEAFF
TGTGCCAGTAGTATAGCCCCGGGGGCCGGGGGCACTGAAGCTTTCTTT
>-|TRBJ2-7|TRBV6-1|-
CALLAAPYEQYF
TGTGCTCTGTTAGCAGCACCCTACGAGCAGTACTTC
>once|TRBJ2-5|TRBV9|TRBD2
CASSALTSGQETQYF
TGTGCCAGCAGCGCCTTGACTAGCGGGCAAGAGACCCAGTACTTC
>-|TRBJ2-7|TRBV28|TRBD1
CASSLGGQGAYEQYF
TGTGCCAGCAGTTTAGGGGGACAGGGGGCCTACGAGCAGTACTTC
>-|TRBJ1-4|TRBV28|-
CASTLTGGNEKLFF
TGTGCCAGCACCCTAACGGGGGGGAATGAAAAACTGTTTTTT
>-|TRBJ1-5|TRBV5-6|-
CASSLGQVPNQPQHF
TGTGCCAGCAGCTTGGGACAGGTCCCTAATCAGCCCCAGCATTTT
>-|TRBJ2-5|TRBV7-9|-
CASSSSTRDTRGQYF
TGTGCCAGCAGCTCCTCAACCCGGGACACCCGGGGCCAGTACTTC
>-|TRBJ2-5|TRBV7-9|-
CASSRGVGETQYF
TGTGCCAGCAGCCGAGGGGTAGGAGAGACCCAGTACTTC
>few|TRBJ1-2|TRBV28|-
CASSFGQSWVGYTF
TGTGCCAGCAGTTTCGGCCAAAGTTGGGTTGGCTACACCTTC
>-|TRBJ1-2|TRBV5-4|TRBD1
CASSHDRDYGYTF
TGTGCCAGCAGCCACGACAGGGACTATGGCTACACCTTC
>few|TRBJ1-6|TRBV10-1|TRBD1
CASRAWGGETGAGNNSPLHF
TGCGCCAGCAGGGCGTGGGGGGGGGAGACAGGGGCTGGCAATAATTCACCCCTCCACTTT
>-|TRBJ1-1|TRBV4-3|TRBD1
CASSQEGWGQGNTEAFF
TGCGCCAGCAGCCAAGAGGGTTGGGGACAGGGGAACACTGAAGCTTTCTTT
>-|TRBJ2-5|TRBV28|-
CASIRRFRETQYF
TGTGCCAGCATCCGCAGGTTCAGAGAGACCCAGTACTTC
>-|TRBJ2-7|TRBV28|TRBD1
CASSLFDRDPTYHEQYF
TGTGCCAGCAGTTTATTTGACAGGGACCCCACCTACCACGAGCAGTACTTC
>-|TRBJ1-1|TRBV19|-
CASSHSTQNTEAFF
TGTGCCAGTAGTCACTCAACACAGAACACTGAAGCTTTCTTT
>once|TRBJ2-5|TRBV6-5|TRBD1
CASSFRDRGLETQYF
TGTGCCAGCAGTTTCCGGGACAGGGGGCTTGAGACCCAGTACTTC
>few|TRBJ2-2|TRBV5-1|TRBD2
CASSLAASGSGELFF
TGCGCCAGCAGCTTGGCGGCTAGCGGGTCCGGGGAGCTGTTTTTT
>-|TRBJ1-1|TRBV19|TRBD1
CASIPGGSTEAFF
TGTGCCAGTATCCCAGGGGGGAGCACTGAAGCTTTCTTT
>-|TRBJ1-6|TRBV21-1|-
CASSKVARAANNSPLHF
TGTGCCAGCAGCAAAGTGGCCCGTGCAGCGAATAATTCACCCCTCCACTTT
>-|TRBJ2-4|TRBV6-5|-
CASSPQGTAVNIQYF
TGTGCCAGCAGTCCTCAGGGGACGGCCGTGAACATTCAGTACTTC
>-|TRBJ2-3|TRBV20-1|-
CSARVRNTQYF
TGCAGTGCTAGAGTCAGGAATACGCAGTATTTT
>-|TRBJ2-5|TRBV29-1|TRBD2
CSVESGGAFGETQYF
TGCAGCGTTGAGAGCGGGGGGGCCTTTGGTGAGACCCAGTACTTC
>few|TRBJ1-6|TRBV25-1|-
CASSPSGASPLHF
TGTGCCAGCAGCCCCTCGGGCGCTTCACCCCTCCACTTT
>-|TRBJ1-2|TRBV5-6|-
CASSSATAEFDYGYTF
TGTGCCAGCAGCTCAGCTACAGCCGAATTCGACTATGGCTACACCTTC
>-|TRBJ2-3|TRBV6-6|-
CASSSRGNLQYF
TGTGCCAGCAGTAGTAGGGGGAACCTGCAGTATTTT
>few|TRBJ1-2|TRBV18|-
CASSPAGTSYGYTF
TGTGCCAGCTCCCCCGCCGGGACATCGTATGGCTACACCTTC
>-|TRBJ2-5|TRBV7-2|TRBD2
CASSQGLALETQYF
TGTGCCAGCAGCCAGGGACTAGCTTTAGAGACCCAGTACTTC
>-|TRBJ2-2|TRBV5-6|-
CASSLAVNTGELFF
TGTGCCAGCAGCTTGGCCGTGAACACCGGGGAGCTGTTTTTT
>-|TRBJ1-4|TRBV15|-
CATSRVGHEKLFF
TGTGCCACCAGCAGAGTAGGCCACGAAAAACTGTTTTTT
>-|TRBJ1-5|TRBV2|-
CASRVGPFYSNQPQHF
TGTGCCAGCAGGGTGGGACCTTTCTACAGCAATCAGCCCCAGCATTTT
>-|TRBJ1-6|TRBV5-4|-
CASSLARGVGYNSPLHF
TGTGCCAGCAGCTTGGCCCGGGGGGTCGGCTATAATTCACCCCTCCACTTT
>-|TRBJ2-3|TRBV4-2|TRBD1
CASSQGTGGDTQYF
TGTGCCAGCAGCCAAGGGACAGGGGGAGATACGCAGTATTTT
>-|TRBJ2-3|TRBV5-4|TRBD2
CASSLTLLAGEDTQYF
TGTGCCAGCAGCTTGACTCTGCTAGCGGGAGAAGATACGCAGTATTTT
>few|TRBJ2-1|TRBV27|TRBD1
CASTGQGAPEQFF
TGTGCCAGCACTGGACAGGGGGCGCCTGAGCAGTTCTTC
>-|TRBJ1-2|TRBV2|TRBD1
CASSRGGLVYGYTF
TGTGCCAGCAGTCGAGGGGGCTTGGTCTATGGCTACACCTTC
>few|TRBJ1-2|TRBV5-1|-
CASSFTGTDYGYTF
TGCGCCAGCAGCTTTACAGGGACGGACTATGGCTACACCTTC
>-|TRBJ2-3|TRBV29-1|-
CSVAPATTDTQYF
TGCAGCGTTGCGCCCGCGACCACAGATACGCAGTATTTT
>-|TRBJ2-5|TRBV19|TRBD2
CASSLPLAGGQETQYF
TGTGCCAGTAGTCTCCCACTAGCGGGGGGCCAAGAGACCCAGTACTTC
>-|TRBJ2-1|TRBV9|TRBD2
CASSVGGLAGANEQFF
TGTGCCAGCAGCGTAGGGGGACTAGCGGGAGCCAATGAGCAGTTCTTC
>-|TRBJ2-1|TRBV25-1|TRBD1
CAIQKGAREQFF
TGTGCCATCCAGAAGGGGGCAAGGGAGCAGTTCTTC
>-|TRBJ2-3|TRBV5-4|TRBD1
CASSNNRGDTQYF
TGTGCCAGCAGCAACAACAGGGGAGATACGCAGTATTTT
>-|TRBJ2-1|TRBV7-2|-
CASSPGVSSGFF
TGTGCCAGCAGCCCCGGGGTGAGTTCGGGGTTCTTC
>-|TRBJ1-2|TRBV2|-
CASSEAAFGYTF
TGTGCCAGCAGTGAGGCCGCCTTCGGCTACACCTTC
>-|TRBJ2-7|TRBV30|-
CAWSPQGGSYEQYF
TGTGCCTGGAGTCCCCAAGGGGGCTCCTACGAGCAGTACTTC
>once|TRBJ2-7|TRBV9|-
CASSVGTAQSSYEQYF
TGTGCCAGCAGCGTAGGTACAGCCCAGAGCTCCTACGAGCAGTACTTC
>-|TRBJ1-5|TRBV4-3|-
CASSQGGGPQHF
TGCGCCAGCAGCCAGGGGGGTGGGCCCCAGCATTTT
>-|TRBJ2-3|TRBV7-2|-
CASSLNRGGDTQYF
TGTGCCAGCAGCCTAAACAGGGGAGGCGATACGCAGTATTTT
>-|TRBJ1-2|TRBV5-4|-
CAGNPSQAYGYTF
TGTGCCGGCAACCCCTCACAGGCCTATGGCTACACCTTC
>-|TRBJ2-1|TRBV27|TRBD2
CASSFSSGRGNEQFF
TGTGCCAGCAGTTTCTCTAGCGGGAGGGGTAATGAGCAGTTCTTC
>-|TRBJ1-2|TRBV29-1|-
CSVERGEASGYTF
TGCAGCGTTGAGAGAGGGGAGGCGAGTGGCTACACCTTC
>-|TRBJ1-2|TRBV19|-
CASSIEGQGYGYTF
TGTGCCAGTAGTATAGAAGGGCAGGGGTATGGCTACACCTTC
>-|TRBJ2-1|TRBV25-1|-
CASKLSPSDEQFF
TGTGCCAGCAAATTATCCCCCAGCGATGAGCAGTTCTTC
>-|TRBJ2-3|TRBV19|TRBD2
CASSTPSGDHGDTQYF
TGTGCCAGTAGTACCCCGAGCGGGGACCACGGGGATACGCAGTATTTT